This TCR beta chain is from a study of OX40 agonist ivuxolimab in advanced cancers. Regarding the research as a whole: Ivuxolimab was a fully human IgG2 agonistic monoclonal antibody targeting the costimulatory receptor OX40 (CD134). Peripheral TCRbeta sequencing aimed to test whether ivuxolimab altered TCR sequence diversity and caused clonal T-cell expansion. Prior anti-PD-1, anti-PD-L1 or anti-CTLA-4 therapy was permitted, and approximately 40% of dose-escalation patients had received checkpoint inhibitors. Intravenous ivuxolimab was administered to patients every 2 weeks at six dose levels: 0.01, 0.1, 0.3, 1.5, 3 and 10 mg/kg. Of the 52 patients in dose escalation, about 20 had hepatocellular carcinoma, some 15 had melanoma, 9 had renal cell carcinoma and 9 had head and neck cancer. In the dose-escalation cohort, 70% to 90% of patients were male, and the mean age was 60 years with a range of roughly 20 to 79. Partial responses occurred in three dose-escalation patients: two with cutaneous melanoma and one with hepatocellular carcinoma. The paper describes the monotherapy dose-escalation part (N of about 50 patients) of the phase I trial of ivuxolimab.

Patients with autoimmune disease history or receiving systemic immunosuppression were excluded from the trial. Peripheral blood for TCR sequencing was collected from all dose cohorts at baseline, on cycle 4 day 1, and on cycle 7 day 1. Samples came from an open-label, multicenter, first-in-human phase I dose-escalation trial of ivuxolimab. Adults with locally advanced or metastatic melanoma, renal cell, hepatocellular, or head and neck squamous cell carcinoma were enrolled in the trial. Before TCR sequencing, CD4+ T cells and CD8+ T cells were sorted from peripheral blood as separate populations. Summary of the overall study and its limitations: On average, CD8+ T cells showed more expanded clones than CD4+ T cells after ivuxolimab. Low levels of normalized T-cell clonal expansion were also shown by some nonresponding patients. Clonal expansion of both CD4+ and CD8+ blood T cells was observed from baseline to week 6 at doses 0.1 to 3.0 mg/kg. Partial responders in the 0.1-3.0 mg/kg groups had among the lowest normalized peripheral clonal expansion, especially among CD8+ T cells. Antigen specificity was not determined for the clonally expanded peripheral T cells.

Turning to this clone: What antigen it recognizes has not been identified. No base qualities exist here, and no much larger clone lies one base off it.

To sequence the TCRbeta CDR3 region, genomic DNA was isolated from the sorted cells. TCRbeta CDR3 regions were sequenced using the immunoSEQ Assay. Entries here come from immuneACCESS through TCRdb and include only in-frame sequences with V and J called. Some clones fail to appear in such tables; in the studies checked, an unresolved V gene covers under half of the shortfall, and the cause of the remainder is unknown. This sample holds roughly 80,000 clones; more than 75% were observed only once. The ten largest clones add up to around 6.5% of the sample. The V end gives up 6 bases and the J end 15 bases, leaving 9 bases in the junction not matched to a gene. Including cysteine and phenylalanine, the CDR3 has 12 amino acids. The DNA shown is the 36-base CDR3, in frame from base 1. Taken from the germline V gene (reference sequence), the CDR1 and CDR2 loops are MNHEY and SMNVEV.

The sample here was CD4+ or CD8+ T cells sorted from blood, taken in a trial of the OX40 agonist ivuxolimab. This sequence was found in an adult with an advanced solid tumor such as melanoma, head and neck, liver or kidney cancer. Recombination linked TRBV27 to TRBJ2-1, and 9 bases in between align with TRBD2. Here the CDR3 is given as CASRSSGTSMFF. At the DNA level, the sequence is TGTGCCAGCAGATCGTCTGGGACTAGCATGTTCTTC.